This TCR beta chain stems from a study of blood T cell repertoires in COVID-19. Study background: Sample material is recorded as cDNA or gDNA derived from T cells, B-cell-depleted T cells, or PBMCs.

Original analysis: The assay estimated nucleated cells by amplifying reference gene primers. Using immunoSEQ multiplex PCR, the repertoire was profiled, and TCRdb retains in-frame clones only, with some absent. D and trimming were read from the DNA, whereas the V and J calls and clone size are those reported in that table. The data contain about 120,000 clones, around nine tenths of them seen just once; the ten biggest clones take up roughly 8.9%. The receptor's source is a woman aged 65 to 85 who had recovered from COVID-19. The sample consisted of peripheral blood.

In nucleotides, the CDR3 is TGTGCCAGCAGGGGACAGGGGAATCAGCCCCAGCATTTT. Amino acids: CASRGQGNQPQHF. This chain joins TRBV6-5 and TRBJ1-5; 10 bases fit TRBD1. V trimming: 6 bases; J trimming: 4 bases; junction bases outside the gene matches: 0. The CDR3 covers 13 residues. Per the germline V gene, CDR1 is MNHEY and CDR2 is SVGAGI.